This passage covers 22 T cell receptor beta chains from one sample sequenced in a study of control samples from healthy donors and cancer patients (dated by TCRdb to 2018 to 2020). Library preparation used the immunoSEQ multiplex PCR assay. TCRdb retrieved this table from immuneACCESS and kept in-frame rearrangements only. Not all clones are present; in checked studies, unresolved V genes account for under half, and no reason is known for the remainder. The sample table lists roughly 88,000 clones, 90% to 95% of them with a count of one. The ten largest clones take up 8% of the sample. The specimen sequenced was blood. Source of these receptors: a man aged 18 to 29 in good health.

V gene TRBV2 combines with J gene TRBJ2-5; 7 nucleotides line up with TRBD1. Trimming took 7 bases from V and 4 from J; bases not matched to a gene: 15. Germline V gene sequence: CDR1 SNHLY, CDR2 FYNNEI. The CDR3 is made up of 16 amino acids. CDR3 region: CASIYVQGTKAETQYF. CDR3 DNA: TGTGCCAGCATATACGTACAGGGGACGAAGGCAGAGACCCAGTACTTC.

The V and J genes are TRBV19 and TRBJ1-5, with D possibly TRBD1 on 6 matching bases. The CDR3 totals 12 residues. In germline, CDR1 is LNHDA, CDR2 SQIVND (reference sequence). V shed 3 bases and J shed 11 bases, with 11 bases lying between them. Written as DNA, the CDR3 is TGTGCCAGTAGTATGATCCAGGGGTCCCAGCATTTT. Translating it yields CASSMIQGSQHF.

CDR3 sequence (DNA): TGTGCCAGCAGCTTAGACAGGGTCTCTGGAAACACCATATATTTT. Residues: CASSLDRVSGNTIYF. This chain joins TRBV7-2 and TRBJ1-3; D possibly corresponds to TRBD1 (6 bases). This CDR3 contains 15 residues. The ends were cut back, 1 base at V and 0 bases at J, with 7 bases in the middle. Germline V gives CDR1 SGHTA, CDR2 FQGNSA. Full variable domain (outside the CDR3, taken from reference TRBV7-2 and TRBJ1-3): GAGVSQSPSNKVTEKGKDVELRCDPISGHTALYWYRQSLGQGLEFLIYFQGNSAPDKSGLPSDRFSAERTGGSVSTLTIQRTQQEDSAVYLCASSLDRVSGNTIYFGEGSWLTVV.

The V and J genes are TRBV19 and TRBJ2-3; weak D call: TRBD1 (6 bases). Germline V lookup: CDR1 LNHDA, CDR2 SQIVND (reference sequence). The CDR3 covers 15 residues. V lost 8 bases and J lost 0, with 15 bases in between. The CDR3 reads CASAIRGSSTDTQYF. DNA for the CDR3: TGTGCCAGTGCAATCAGGGGATCTAGCACAGATACGCAGTATTTT.

This chain joins TRBV18 and TRBJ2-7; D is possibly TRBD1 (7 bases). This CDR3 has 16 amino acids. V was clipped by 6 bases and J by 6 bases, with 24 bases between them. Germline V gene data show CDR1 as KGHSH and CDR2 as LQKENI. In DNA, the CDR3 is TGTGCCAGCTCCCTATCAGGGGGGCCTGAGGCCCTCGAGCAGTACTTC. It specifies CASSLSGGPEALEQYF.

The chain combines TRBV7-2 with TRBJ2-2, with TRBD2 matching over 11 bases. V trimming: 5 bases; J trimming: 6 bases; junction bases outside the gene matches: 5. The CDR3 loop spans 15 amino acids. In germline, CDR1 is SGHTA, CDR2 FQGNSA. DNA for the CDR3: TGTGCCAGCAGCATCACTAGCGGGAGTTCCGGGGAGCTGTTTTTT. It specifies CASSITSGSSGELFF.

The sample holds one count of this clone. The V call is TRBV27, the J call TRBJ2-7; 7 bases map to TRBD1. Unmatched junction bases numbered 2, after V lost 3 bases and J lost 0 bases. Germline assignment: CDR1 MNHEY and CDR2 SMNVEV (reference sequence). The CDR3 totals 14 residues. DNA of the CDR3: TGTGCCAGCAGTTTGACAGGGCCCTCCTACGAGCAGTACTTC. It codes for CASSLTGPSYEQYF.

This clone was counted a few times. The genes are TRBV6-5 and TRBJ1-6; D not resolved. Looked up from germline, CDR1 is MNHEY and CDR2 is SVGAGI. V lost 0 bases to trimming and J lost 7 bases, with 13 bases between them. The CDR3 is made up of 16 amino acids. CDR3 DNA sequence: TGTGCCAGCAGTTACTCTCCCACGATGGGGAATTCACCCCTCCACTTT. This sequence encodes CASSYSPTMGNSPLHF.

This sequence joins TRBV15 and TRBJ2-1, with TRBD1 identical over 8 bases. V lost 8 bases, J lost 8 bases, and 14 bases stayed unmatched. Looked up from germline, CDR1 is LNHNV and CDR2 is YYDKDF (reference sequence). The CDR3 sequence is 15 residues long. In DNA form, the CDR3 reads TGTGCCACCCAATCTTTGGACAGGGTATTCGATGAGCAGTTCTTC. It codes for CATQSLDRVFDEQFF.

The chain combines TRBV18 with TRBJ1-1; a weak D match, TRBD1 (6 bases). This CDR3 is 13 amino acids long. Germline V CDR1 and CDR2: KGHSH, LQKENI. V was clipped by 8 bases and J by 2 bases, with 12 bases between them. The CDR3 DNA follows: TGTGCCAGCGCTGGACAGCTCAACACTGAAGCTTTCTTT. Amino acids: CASAGQLNTEAFF.

This rearrangement joins TRBV7-8 to TRBJ1-2; perhaps TRBD1 as D (6 bases). V was trimmed by 7 bases and J by 1 base, leaving 16 bases between them. Germline CDR1 SGHVS, CDR2 FQNEAQ. This CDR3 is 15 amino acids long. The CDR3 spells CASKRYREFNYGYTF. For the CDR3, the DNA is TGTGCCAGCAAACGATACAGGGAATTTAACTATGGCTACACCTTC.

The rearrangement links TRBV30 to TRBJ1-1; 12 nucleotides match TRBD1. CDR3 length: 18 amino acids. Germline V gene lookup returns CDR1 GTSNPN and CDR2 SVGIG (reference sequence). J was trimmed by 5 bases and V by 3 bases; bases with no gene match: 16. The CDR3, as DNA: TGTGCCTGGAGCGATTTAACCCGGGACAGGGGGCGAGGGACTGAAGCTTTCTTT. As protein: CAWSDLTRDRGRGTEAFF.

V gene TRBV13 combines with J gene TRBJ2-7, with TRBD2 identical over 11 bases. The V gene end was trimmed by 5 bases and the J gene end by 2 bases; junction bases not matched to a gene: 2. Germline values: CDR1 PRHDT, CDR2 FYEKMQ (reference sequence). The CDR3 is 14 residues long. CDR3 coding DNA: TGTGCCAGCAGCCAGGGACTAGCGGCCTACGAGCAGTACTTC. Its translation is CASSQGLAAYEQYF.

J is TRBJ2-7 and V is TRBV6-1; 9 bases match TRBD1. Germline V gene data show CDR1 as MNHNS and CDR2 as SASEGT. V shed 2 bases and J 4 bases; nucleotides not matched to a gene: 9. The CDR3 extends over 16 amino acids. CDR3 coding DNA: TGTGCCAGCAGTGAAAGAGTGGGGACAGGGTATTACGAGCAGTACTTC. Translated, it gives CASSERVGTGYYEQYF.

The rearrangement joins TRBV4-1 to TRBJ1-6; D not certain. The CDR3 has 13 residues. V lost 3 bases to trimming and J lost 7 bases, with 7 bases between them. Per the germline V gene, CDR1 is MGHRA and CDR2 is YSYEKL. The CDR3 region is CASSQDVNSPLHF. CDR3 nucleotides: TGCGCCAGCAGCCAGGACGTCAATTCACCCCTCCACTTT.

A note on this clone: The germline gene is not matched at one end of the junction; a read error may be the cause. The chain recombines TRBV4-3 with TRBJ2-2; 7 bases are shared with TRBD2. The CDR3 length is 16 residues. Germline-derived CDR1 and CDR2 are LGHNA and YSLEER. CDR3 in amino acids: CTSSQESGRFTGELFF. The CDR3 region has the DNA TGCACCAGCAGCCAAGAGTCCGGGAGGTTCACCGGGGAGCTGTTTTTT.

The chain links TRBV10-1 to TRBJ2-4, with 12 bases identical to TRBD2. CDR1 is WNHNN, CDR2 SYGVQD, per germline (reference sequence). Trimming cost V 5 bases and J 0 bases; bases outside gene matches: 14. The CDR3 has 20 amino acids. For the CDR3, the DNA is TGCGCCAGCAGTTCTCTAGCGGGAGGGCCCGTAGCTCAAGCCAAAAACATTCAGTACTTC. Its protein is CASSSLAGGPVAQAKNIQYF.

The chain is built from TRBV2 and TRBJ1-2; D is unclear. The CDR3 totals 14 residues. Trimming left V 3 bases short and J 7 bases short, with 15 bases between. Germline V lookup: CDR1 SNHLY, CDR2 FYNNEI. The CDR3, as DNA: TGTGCCAGCAGTGAGATACCGGGCCCTCGTGGCTACACCTTC. The encoded protein is CASSEIPGPRGYTF.

This clone was seen once. The chain combines TRBV30 with TRBJ2-1; weak D call: TRBD2 (6 bases). From germline, CDR1 is GTSNPN and CDR2 SVGIG (reference sequence). CDR3 length equals 14 residues. Deletions cut 5 bases from V and 9 bases from J, with 20 bases between. CDR3 residues: CAWELGLTKSEQFF. The CDR3 DNA is TGTGCCTGGGAACTCGGACTAACGAAGAGTGAGCAGTTCTTC.

The chain is built from TRBV19 and TRBJ1-1; TRBD1 matches at 7 bases. The CDR3 consists of 15 residues. Germline CDR1 LNHDA, CDR2 SQIVND (reference sequence). V lost 6 bases to trimming and J lost 1 base; unmatched junction nucleotides: 8. In DNA, the CDR3 is TGTGCCAGTAGGGATGGGGACAGCTGGAACACTGAAGCTTTCTTT. Translation: CASRDGDSWNTEAFF.

This clone was observed a few times. The rearrangement joins TRBV2 to TRBJ2-7; tentatively, D is TRBD1 or TRBD2 (5 bases each). Deletions cut 10 bases from V and 4 bases from J, with 14 bases between. Germline V gene data show CDR1 as SNHLY and CDR2 as FYNNEI. The CDR3 contains 12 residues. The CDR3 here is CATVGDGYEQYF. The CDR3 region has the DNA TGTGCCACCGTGGGGGACGGATACGAGCAGTACTTC.

The rearrangement uses TRBV18 and TRBJ1-3, with no clear D. The V end was cut by 0 bases, the J end by 5 bases, with 5 bases between. Germline assignment: CDR1 KGHSH and CDR2 LQKENI. The length of the CDR3 is 13 residues. The CDR3 region is CASSPPRRNTIYF. CDR3 sequence (DNA): TGTGCCAGCTCACCACCTAGACGAAACACCATATATTTT.